This T cell receptor beta chain was captured in a study of blood T cell repertoires in COVID-19. Background on the study: T cells, B-cell-depleted T cells, or PBMCs provided the cDNA or gDNA that served as material.

The sample holds one count of this clone. Per the study methods: Reference gene primer amplification gave nucleated cell count estimates. Sequencing used immunoSEQ multiplex PCR; TCRdb keeps in-frame clones, though not all of them. The DNA was the basis for D and trimming; V, J and clone size are from that table. The table records roughly 100,000 clones, roughly 80% of them present only once. Germline assignment: CDR1 MNHEY and CDR2 SMNVEV (reference sequence). CDR3 length: 14 residues. Trimming removed 4 bases from V and 1 base from J, with 7 bases in between. Sample: peripheral blood. V is TRBV27 and J is TRBJ2-2; D gene uncertain. The sequence was obtained from a human donor in a cohort sampled during active COVID-19. The CDR3 protein is CASSSTVNTGELFF. In nucleotides, the CDR3 is TGTGCCAGCAGTTCCACGGTGAACACCGGGGAGCTGTTTTTT.